The T cell receptor beta chain under discussion was sequenced for a study of T cell repertoires in cytomegalovirus infection. Study-level background: CMV infection and matching HLA type were both indicated by public TCR beta signatures. The study's findings and limits: Cumulative public TCR beta family frequency identified CMV carriers with the relevant HLA. What dominated the ex vivo response were HLA-C-restricted CMV-specific TCR beta clonotypes.

This clonotype was observed at least ten times. Its antigen is not known. A single record per CDR3 protein comes from TCRdb applying MiXCR to the reads. Of almost 500,000 distinct CDR3 sequences detected, roughly 12% appear once; the ten largest clones hold around 9.6%. Germline V gene sequence: CDR1 MNHEY, CDR2 SVGAGI. Deletions cut 3 bases from V and 1 base from J, with 10 bases between. The length of the CDR3 is 14 residues. The V and J genes are TRBV6-5 and TRBJ2-7; no clear D gene. This TCR was recovered from a human donor in good health (CMV status not recorded). Some clones in this sample may be carry-over from other donors' samples. The source material was PBMCs. The CDR3 loop reads CASSYRGYSYEQYF. The CDR3 DNA reads TGTGCCAGCAGTTATAGAGGTTATTCCTACGAGCAGTACTTC.